This is a list of T cell receptor beta chains from one sample in a study of cytomegalovirus exposure and HLA in healthy donors. Sequencing used immunoSEQ multiplex PCR; TCRdb keeps in-frame clones, though not all of them. The sample shows 200,000 or so clones, 65% to 85% of them seen only once. The sample consisted of PBMCs. These receptor sequences come from a man in his thirties or forties in good health and CMV-seronegative. The CDR3 runs from the conserved cysteine through the conserved F or W. Each record gives: CDR3 length, clone size, V gene, J gene, D gene, CDR3 protein, CDR3 DNA. The D gene is left open where the match is weak. Clone size appears in some rows only: once, few, many, or a class for an expanded clone.

13	-	TRBV11-2	TRBJ1-1	TRBD1	CASSWGQGREAFF	TGTGCCAGCAGCTGGGGACAGGGCAGGGAAGCTTTCTTT
18	once	TRBV4-1	TRBJ1-5	-	CASSQNLGTGGSNQPQHF	TGCGCCAGCAGCCAAAATTTAGGAACAGGCGGTAGCAATCAGCCCCAGCATTTT
14	-	TRBV18	TRBJ1-5	-	CASSPRQGLQPQHF	TGTGCCAGCTCACCCCGGCAGGGGCTTCAGCCCCAGCATTTT
16	few	TRBV7-2	TRBJ1-5	-	CASSPESATGNQPQHF	TGTGCCAGCAGCCCGGAGTCTGCGACGGGCAATCAGCCCCAGCATTTT
14	medium-sized	TRBV5-1	TRBJ1-4	TRBD1	CASSLPGTGKKLFF	TGCGCCAGCAGCTTGCCCGGGACAGGGAAAAAACTGTTTTTT
17	-	TRBV5-1	TRBJ1-1	TRBD1	CASSWTDRIVEGKEAFF	TGCGCCAGCAGCTGGACGGACAGGATCGTGGAAGGGAAGGAAGCTTTCTTT
14	-	TRBV6-5	TRBJ2-2	-	CATRRQGNTGELFF	TGTGCCACCAGGCGCCAGGGGAACACCGGGGAGCTGTTTTTT
15	-	TRBV6-5	TRBJ2-2	TRBD1	CASSWTGGNTGELFF	TGTGCCAGCAGTTGGACAGGGGGCAACACCGGGGAGCTGTTTTTT
15	few	TRBV11-2	TRBJ1-3	-	CASSLPGMSGNTIYF	TGTGCCAGCAGCTTACCGGGGATGTCTGGAAACACCATATATTTT
15	-	TRBV6-5	TRBJ2-2	-	CASKYKDISQGELFF	TGTGCCAGCAAATATAAAGACATCTCTCAGGGGGAGCTGTTTTTT
15	once	TRBV18	TRBJ2-7	TRBD1	CASSPPRTGTYEQYF	TGTGCCAGCTCACCACCGAGGACAGGGACCTACGAGCAGTACTTC
14	-	TRBV7-9	TRBJ1-6	TRBD1	CSSSSGTGDSPLHF	TGTTCCAGCAGCTCCGGGACAGGGGATTCACCCCTCCACTTT
15	-	TRBV4-3	TRBJ2-1	TRBD2	CASSQEGTNRNEQFF	TGCGCCAGCAGCCAAGAAGGGACTAACAGGAATGAGCAGTTCTTC
13	few	TRBV4-1	TRBJ2-2	-	CASSHPDWSELFF	TGCGCCAGCAGCCATCCCGACTGGAGCGAGCTGTTTTTT
14	-	TRBV6-6	TRBJ2-1	-	CASSYGSSYNEQFF	TGTGCCAGCAGTTACGGCAGCTCCTACAATGAGCAGTTCTTC
15	-	TRBV7-9	TRBJ1-4	-	CASSPRVATNEKLFF	TGTGCCAGCAGCCCGCGGGTCGCAACTAATGAAAAACTGTTTTTT
14	few	TRBV6-4	TRBJ2-3	TRBD1	CASAGTGLADTQYF	TGTGCCAGCGCCGGGACAGGGTTGGCAGATACGCAGTATTTT
13	-	TRBV5-1	TRBJ1-1	TRBD1	CASSMTGGYEAFF	TGCGCCAGCAGCATGACAGGGGGCTATGAAGCTTTCTTT
16	-	TRBV28	TRBJ1-5	-	CASSSIQEISNQPQHF	TGTGCCAGCAGTTCGATACAGGAAATTAGCAATCAGCCCCAGCATTTT
14	-	TRBV27	TRBJ1-1	TRBD1	CASGRTGANTEAFF	TGTGCCAGCGGCCGGACAGGGGCGAACACTGAAGCTTTCTTT
16	-	TRBV6-1	TRBJ1-2	TRBD1	CASSGSGQRANYGYTF	TGTGCCAGCAGTGGATCGGGACAGAGAGCTAACTATGGCTACACCTTC
14	-	TRBV7-9	TRBJ2-7	-	CASSLQDRTYEQYF	TGTGCCAGCAGCCTCCAGGACAGAACCTACGAGCAGTACTTC
15	-	TRBV2	TRBJ2-7	TRBD2	CASSPRLAGSYEQYF	TGTGCCAGCAGTCCTCGACTAGCGGGTTCCTACGAGCAGTACTTC
14	-	TRBV28	TRBJ1-6	-	CASRLGRINSPLHF	TGTGCCAGCAGATTGGGGCGGATCAATTCACCCCTCCACTTT
15	-	TRBV18	TRBJ1-4	TRBD1	CASSQDRATNEKLFF	TGTGCCAGCTCACAGGACAGGGCGACTAATGAAAAACTGTTTTTT
13	-	TRBV23-1	TRBJ1-5	-	CAREGRSNQPQHF	TGCGCCAGGGAGGGGAGGAGCAATCAGCCCCAGCATTTT
13	-	TRBV6-1	TRBJ2-1	-	CASSDSYINEQFF	TGTGCCAGCAGTGATTCGTACATCAATGAGCAGTTCTTC
13	-	TRBV29-1	TRBJ2-5	TRBD1	CSADGRGYETQYF	TGCAGCGCCGACGGCAGGGGGTATGAGACCCAGTACTTC
16	-	TRBV4-3	TRBJ2-7	TRBD1	CASSQGQQGPNYEQYF	TGCGCCAGCAGCCAAGGCCAACAGGGGCCTAACTACGAGCAGTACTTC
14	-	TRBV27	TRBJ2-7	-	CASSPRTYDSEQYF	TGTGCCAGCAGTCCGAGGACATATGATAGCGAGCAGTACTTC
14	-	TRBV7-9	TRBJ1-1	-	CASSLGGTFLRAFF	TGTGCCAGCAGCTTGGGGGGGACCTTCCTGAGGGCTTTCTTT
15	-	TRBV27	TRBJ2-3	-	CASSLRASGTDTQYF	TGTGCCAGCAGTTTGAGGGCTAGCGGCACAGATACGCAGTATTTT